Listed here are 25 T cell receptor beta chains from one sample, sequenced in a study of shared clonotypes between healthy human individuals. The naive CD8 subset, CD45RO-negative cells positively selected for CCR7, excluded terminally differentiated effector memory CD45RA+ cells. Sequencing used immunoSEQ multiplex PCR; TCRdb keeps in-frame clones, though not all of them. Among about 2.1 million clones listed, roughly 91% were seen once. Sequences were obtained from naive CD8+ T cells from PBMCs. These receptors all come from a man between 18 and 29 years old in good health. Some clones in this sample may be carry-over from other donors' samples.

The chain uses TRBV5-1 and TRBJ2-7; D may be TRBD1 (5 bases). The V end lost 1 base, the J end lost 2 bases, and 13 bases lay between the germline ends. The CDR3 is 15 residues long. Germline V gives CDR1 SGHRS, CDR2 YFSETQ. The CDR3 spells CASSLTGGVTYEQYF. CDR3 DNA sequence: TGCGCCAGCAGCTTGACAGGTGGGGTTACCTACGAGCAGTACTTC.

The chain is built from TRBV4-2 and TRBJ2-7; D gene ambiguous. The V gene's germline CDR1 is LGHNA and CDR2 YNFKEQ. Trimming took 0 bases from V and 2 from J, leaving 17 bases between them. The CDR3 extends over 17 amino acids. The DNA for the CDR3 is TGTGCCAGCAGCCAAGAAAGTTCGGGTCTGGTCCCCTACGAGCAGTACTTC. Encoded protein: CASSQESSGLVPYEQYF.

The V call is TRBV11-2, the J call TRBJ2-7; D unresolved. The ends were cut back, 1 base at V and 1 base at J, with 8 bases in the middle. The V gene's germline CDR1 is SGHAT and CDR2 FQNNGV. This CDR3 has 14 amino acids. The CDR3 nucleotides are TGTGCCAGCAGCTTAGTGGGCTTTTCCTACGAGCAGTACTTC. The encoded protein is CASSLVGFSYEQYF.

V and J are TRBV4-3 and TRBJ2-2; D is unclear. V gave up 1 base and J gave up 8 bases, with 17 bases separating them. The CDR3 has 16 amino acids. CDR1 and CDR2 from the germline V gene are LGHNA and YSLEER. The CDR3 DNA reads TGCGCCAGCAGCCAAGCCCCGGTGTCCGCCCGGGGGGAGCTGTTTTTT. Its translation is CASSQAPVSARGELFF.

This clone was seen only once. This sample includes further DNA sequences coding for the same CDR3. V and J are TRBV28 and TRBJ1-5; D not resolved. Per the germline V gene, CDR1 is MDHEN and CDR2 is SYDVKM. The CDR3 extends over 13 amino acids. V was clipped by 6 bases and J by 0 bases, with 6 bases between them. CDR3 DNA sequence: TGTGCCAGCAGGGCCTATAGCAATCAGCCCCAGCATTTT. This sequence encodes CASRAYSNQPQHF. Complete variable domain (other parts from reference TRBV28 and TRBJ1-5): DVKVTQSSRYLVKRTGEKVFLECVQDMDHENMFWYRQDPGLGLRLIYFSYDVKMKEKGDIPEGYSVSREKKERFSLILESASTNQTSMYLCASRAYSNQPQHFGDGTRLSIL.

The genes are TRBV2 and TRBJ2-7; D is perhaps TRBD2 (6 bases). Germline-derived CDR1 and CDR2 are SNHLY and FYNNEI. This CDR3 has 15 residues. V was shortened by 1 base and J by 2 bases, with 12 bases between the two germline ends. The CDR3 DNA follows: TGTGCCAGCAGTGAAGTGGGACTCCGACCCTACGAGCAGTACTTC. Protein: CASSEVGLRPYEQYF.

The J gene is TRBJ1-5, the V gene TRBV27; D may be TRBD1 (5 bases). The CDR3 covers 17 residues. Germline values: CDR1 MNHEY, CDR2 SMNVEV (reference sequence). Trimming pared 10 bases from V and 0 bases from J, leaving 22 bases between. This chain's CDR3 is CANTDPLTVPSNQPQHF. The CDR3 coding sequence is TGTGCCAACACCGACCCCTTGACAGTGCCTAGCAATCAGCCCCAGCATTTT.

The gene calls are TRBV11-2 and TRBJ1-2, with D possibly TRBD1 on 5 matching bases. The CDR3 covers 17 residues. Germline-derived CDR1 and CDR2 are SGHAT and FQNNGV. V was cut by 4 bases and J by 6 bases, with 24 bases left in between. DNA for the CDR3: TGTGCCAGCAGCTCGCCTAGGGACTTCGGGGTCTTTAATGGCTACACCTTC. This encodes CASSSPRDFGVFNGYTF.

In the case of this clone: At one boundary the junction diverges from the germline segment, which might be a read error. V is TRBV7-9 and J is TRBJ2-5; TRBD2 might be the D (5 bases). This CDR3 region has 15 residues. The V gene's germline CDR1 is SEHNR and CDR2 FQNEAQ (reference sequence). The CDR3 DNA reads TGTGCCAGCAGCTTGGGCGGACTTACCCAAGAGGCCCAGTACTTC. Translating it yields CASSLGGLTQEAQYF.

The chain carries TRBV6-1 and TRBJ2-3; weak D call: TRBD2 (6 bases). This CDR3 is built from 14 residues. The germline V and J ends were trimmed by 8 bases and 5 bases, with 17 bases remaining between them. Germline V CDR1 and CDR2: MNHNS, SASEGT. The DNA for the CDR3 is TGTGCCAGCCACTCCCGAGCGGGCAAAGATACGCAGTATTTT. Residues: CASHSRAGKDTQYF.

The rearrangement joins TRBV28 to TRBJ2-7; no firm D call. V lost 4 bases and J lost 3, with 13 bases in between. Germline CDR1 reads MDHEN; CDR2 reads SYDVKM. The CDR3 consists of 14 residues. CDR3 coding DNA: TGTGCCAGCAGTTCCCACCAGATTCGCTACGAGCAGTACTTC. Its translation is CASSSHQIRYEQYF. The whole variable domain, remainder taken from reference TRBV28 and TRBJ2-7, is DVKVTQSSRYLVKRTGEKVFLECVQDMDHENMFWYRQDPGLGLRLIYFSYDVKMKEKGDIPEGYSVSREKKERFSLILESASTNQTSMYLCASSSHQIRYEQYFGPGTRLTVT.

This chain links TRBV4-2 with TRBJ2-2, with D tentatively TRBD1 or TRBD2 (5 bases each). Trimming cost V 0 bases and J 4 bases, with 15 bases left between them. This CDR3 contains 17 residues. In germline, CDR1 is LGHNA, CDR2 YNFKEQ. CDR3 DNA sequence: TGTGCCAGCAGCCAAGAATCGGACCAGGGAGTCACCGGGGAGCTGTTTTTT. Translating gives CASSQESDQGVTGELFF.

The chain uses TRBV6-1 and TRBJ2-3, with unresolved D. The germline gives CDR1 MNHNS, CDR2 SASEGT. The CDR3 sequence is 13 residues long. V lost 1 base and J 5 bases, leaving 7 bases between the germline ends. CDR3 nucleotides: TGTGCCAGCAGTGAAGGCAGCCGAGATACGCAGTATTTT. The encoded protein is CASSEGSRDTQYF.

The chain is built from TRBV6-1 and TRBJ2-5; no clear D. The CDR3 covers 14 residues. V shed 4 bases and J shed 2 bases, with 11 bases lying between them. The germline V gene encodes CDR1 MNHNS and CDR2 SASEGT. The CDR3 nucleotides are TGTGCCAGCAGTGGTGGCGTTCGTCAAGAGACCCAGTACTTC. It codes for CASSGGVRQETQYF.

V is TRBV5-1 and J is TRBJ2-1; tentatively, D is TRBD2 (6 bases). V lost 0 bases and J lost 0, with 13 bases in between. The CDR3 spans 17 residues. Looked up from germline, CDR1 is SGHRS and CDR2 is YFSETQ. The CDR3 loop is CASSLGGSGSSYNEQFF. The DNA of the CDR3 is TGCGCCAGCAGCTTGGGAGGTAGCGGTAGCTCCTACAATGAGCAGTTCTTC.

Details on this clone: Within the sample, other DNA sequences also encode this same CDR3. The genes are TRBV6-1 and TRBJ2-7; possible D gene TRBD2, 5 bases. The CDR3 spans 13 residues. V lost 4 bases and J lost 0, with 7 bases in between. Germline loops: CDR1 MNHNS, CDR2 SASEGT. This CDR3 is CASSGRDSYEQYF. Written as DNA, the CDR3 is TGTGCCAGCAGTGGCCGGGACTCCTACGAGCAGTACTTC.

The chain recombines TRBV29-1 with TRBJ2-7; 9 bases fit TRBD1. Germline CDR1 is SQVTM and CDR2 is ANQGSEA. V gave up 7 bases and J gave up 2 bases; unmatched junction bases: 6. This CDR3 has 13 amino acids. The CDR3: CSAIQGAAYEQYF. CDR3 coding DNA: TGCAGCGCCATACAGGGGGCCGCCTACGAGCAGTACTTC.

The chain combines TRBV13 with TRBJ2-7; 12 nucleotides align to TRBD1. This CDR3 has 15 residues. The ends lost 0 bases at V and 5 bases at J; junction bases unmatched: 2. The germline V gene has CDR1 PRHDT and CDR2 FYEKMQ (reference sequence). Here the CDR3 DNA reads TGTGCCAGCAGCTTAGGGGGACAGGGGGCGCACGAGCAGTACTTC. It translates to CASSLGGQGAHEQYF.

This chain uses TRBV5-4 with TRBJ1-1, with D unresolved. Trimming removed 4 bases at V and 7 bases at J, with 14 bases between. CDR3 length: 13 amino acids. The germline V gene has CDR1 SGHNT and CDR2 YYREEE (reference sequence). Here the CDR3 reads CASSPAQASEAFF. CDR3 in DNA: TGTGCCAGCAGCCCGGCGCAGGCAAGTGAAGCTTTCTTT.

This clone was observed once. V and J are TRBV13 and TRBJ2-7; TRBD1 matches at 7 bases. The CDR3 loop spans 14 amino acids. Germline CDR1 PRHDT, CDR2 FYEKMQ (reference sequence). The V gene end was trimmed by 4 bases and the J gene end by 0 bases; junction bases not matched to a gene: 3. In DNA, the CDR3 is TGTGCCAGCAGCTCGACAGGGAGCTCCTACGAGCAGTACTTC. Translated, it gives CASSSTGSSYEQYF. The whole variable domain, filled in from reference TRBV13 and TRBJ2-7, reads AAGVIQSPRHLIKEKRETATLKCYPIPRHDTVYWYQQGPGQDPQFLISFYEKMQSDKGSIPDRFSAQQFSDYHSELNMSSLELGDSALYFCASSSTGSSYEQYFGPGTRLTVT.

The chain recombines TRBV5-6 with TRBJ2-7; no definite D call. The CDR3 is made up of 15 amino acids. V lost 2 bases to trimming and J lost 9 bases, with 21 bases between them. Germline CDR1 is SGHDT and CDR2 is YYEEEE. CDR3 residues: CASSFRSVLREGQYF. CDR3 nucleotide sequence: TGTGCCAGCAGCTTTCGGTCAGTCCTACGAGAAGGGCAGTACTTC.

This CDR3 is CASSRTRGGMNEQFF. CDR3 nucleotides: TGTGCCAGCAGCCGAACGAGAGGGGGCATGAATGAGCAGTTCTTC. The V call is TRBV9, the J call TRBJ2-1; TRBD1 matches 7 bases. The CDR3 consists of 15 residues. Germline V lookup: CDR1 SGDLS, CDR2 YYNGEE. J lost 7 bases, V lost 4 bases, and 11 bases had no gene match.

The V gene is TRBV29-1, the J gene TRBJ2-3, with a weak D call TRBD1 (7 bases). In germline, CDR1 is SQVTM, CDR2 ANQGSEA. V was shortened by 5 bases and J by 2 bases, with 17 bases between the two germline ends. The CDR3 length is 15 residues. CDR3: CSVYGTASVTDTQYF. The CDR3 DNA reads as TGCAGCGTTTATGGGACAGCTAGCGTCACAGATACGCAGTATTTT.

V gene TRBV28 combines with J gene TRBJ1-5, with D uncertain. This CDR3 has 14 amino acids. CDR1 is MDHEN and CDR2 is SYDVKM in the germline V gene. V was clipped by 4 bases and J by 3 bases, with 10 bases between them. The CDR3 protein is CASSSLDFNQPQHF. CDR3 sequence (DNA): TGTGCCAGCAGTTCCCTTGACTTCAATCAGCCCCAGCATTTT. Using reference TRBV28 and TRBJ1-5 for the parts outside the CDR3, the full variable domain is DVKVTQSSRYLVKRTGEKVFLECVQDMDHENMFWYRQDPGLGLRLIYFSYDVKMKEKGDIPEGYSVSREKKERFSLILESASTNQTSMYLCASSSLDFNQPQHFGDGTRLSIL.

This chain links TRBV2 with TRBJ2-7; D is uncertain. From germline, CDR1 is SNHLY and CDR2 FYNNEI. The CDR3 extends over 15 amino acids. Trimming took off 2 bases at V and 2 bases at J, with 13 bases between the two ends. In nucleotides, the CDR3 is TGTGCCAGCAGTGAACAGCTACAAGATACCTACGAGCAGTACTTC. Amino acid sequence: CASSEQLQDTYEQYF.